This T cell receptor beta chain was captured in a study of CD8 T cells in ankylosing spondylitis. Study-level results: Matched synovial fluid from ankylosing spondylitis patients was reported to be enriched for disease-linked clones.

The CDR3 has 16 residues. CDR1 and CDR2 (germline): SGHVS, FQNEAQ. Trimming at V came to 0 bases and at J to 4 bases, leaving 5 bases not matched to a gene. Making use of molecular barcodes, quantitative 5'-RACE generated TCR beta libraries. TCRdb redid the calling of the 5' RACE reads with MiXCR, one entry per CDR3 protein. This sample has under 300,000 distinct CDR3 sequences, with around 10% found just once. This clonotype was seen more than once but under ten times. Its antigen is still unknown. The source material was blood, either unsorted or a sorted T cell fraction (not recorded which). The V call is TRBV7-8, the J call TRBJ1-2; TRBD1 agrees at 10 bases. This receptor was identified in a male donor with ankylosing spondylitis or in good health (not recorded which). This CDR3 is CASSLAGGQGFYGYTF. CDR3 DNA: TGTGCCAGCAGCTTAGCGGGGGGACAGGGGTTCTATGGCTACACCTTC.